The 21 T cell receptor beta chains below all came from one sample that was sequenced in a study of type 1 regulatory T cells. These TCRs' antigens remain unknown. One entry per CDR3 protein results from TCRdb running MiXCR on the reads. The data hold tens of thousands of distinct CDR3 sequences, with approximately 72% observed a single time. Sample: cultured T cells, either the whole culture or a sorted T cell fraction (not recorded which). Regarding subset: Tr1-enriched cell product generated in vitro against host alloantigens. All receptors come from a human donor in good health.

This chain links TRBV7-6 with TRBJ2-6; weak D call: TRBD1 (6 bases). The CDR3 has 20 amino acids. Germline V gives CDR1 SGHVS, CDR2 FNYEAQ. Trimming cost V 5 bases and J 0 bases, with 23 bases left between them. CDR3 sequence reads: CASSVKLRDIPLSGANVLTF. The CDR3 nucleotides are TGTGCCAGCAGCGTAAAACTCCGGGACATACCCCTCTCTGGGGCCAACGTCCTGACTTTC.

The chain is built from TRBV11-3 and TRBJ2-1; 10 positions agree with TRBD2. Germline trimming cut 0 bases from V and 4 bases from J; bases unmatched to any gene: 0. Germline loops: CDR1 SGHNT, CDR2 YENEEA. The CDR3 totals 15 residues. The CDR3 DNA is TGTGCCAGCAGCTTAGAAGCGGGGGGGTACAATGAGCAGTTCTTC. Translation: CASSLEAGGYNEQFF.

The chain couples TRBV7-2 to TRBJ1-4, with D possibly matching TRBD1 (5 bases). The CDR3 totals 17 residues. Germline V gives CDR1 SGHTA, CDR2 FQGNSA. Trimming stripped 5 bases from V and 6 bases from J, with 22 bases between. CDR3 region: CASSHNPGGGRDEKLFF. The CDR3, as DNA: TGTGCCAGCAGCCACAACCCCGGGGGGGGGAGGGATGAAAAACTGTTTTTT. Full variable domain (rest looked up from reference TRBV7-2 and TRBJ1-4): GAGVSQSPSNKVTEKGKDVELRCDPISGHTALYWYRQSLGQGLEFLIYFQGNSAPDKSGLPSDRFSAERTGGSVSTLTIQRTQQEDSAVYLCASSHNPGGGRDEKLFFGSGTQLSVL.

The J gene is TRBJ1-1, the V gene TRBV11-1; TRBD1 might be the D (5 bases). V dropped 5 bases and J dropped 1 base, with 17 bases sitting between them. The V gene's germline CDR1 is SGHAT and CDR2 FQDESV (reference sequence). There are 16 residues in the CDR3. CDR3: CASSRIGQTTNTEAFF. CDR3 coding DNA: TGTGCCAGCAGCCGAATCGGACAAACAACGAACACTGAAGCTTTCTTT.

The CDR3 sequence: CASSLEGETQYF. The CDR3 nucleotides read TGTGCCAGCAGCTTGGAGGGAGAGACCCAGTACTTC. The genes are TRBV5-4 and TRBJ2-5; D remains ambiguous. The CDR3 covers 12 residues. Trimming pared 0 bases from V and 4 bases from J, leaving 4 bases between. CDR1 is SGHNT, CDR2 YYREEE, per germline (reference sequence).

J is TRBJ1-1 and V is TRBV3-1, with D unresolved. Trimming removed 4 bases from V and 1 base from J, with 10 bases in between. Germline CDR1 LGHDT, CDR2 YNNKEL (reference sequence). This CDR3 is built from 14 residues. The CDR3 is CASSPGRQNTEAFF. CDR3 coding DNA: TGTGCCAGCAGCCCAGGAAGGCAGAACACTGAAGCTTTCTTT. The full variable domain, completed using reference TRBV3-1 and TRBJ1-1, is DTAVSQTPKYLVTQMGNDKSIKCEQNLGHDTMYWYKQDSKKFLKIMFSYNNKELIINETVPNRFSPKSPDKAHLNLHINSLELGDSAVYFCASSPGRQNTEAFFGQGTRLTVV.

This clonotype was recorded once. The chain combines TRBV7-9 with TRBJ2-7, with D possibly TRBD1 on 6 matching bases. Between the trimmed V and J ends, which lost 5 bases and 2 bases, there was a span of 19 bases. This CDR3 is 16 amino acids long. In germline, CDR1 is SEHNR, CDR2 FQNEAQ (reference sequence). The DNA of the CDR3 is TGTGCCAGCAGCAGGCAAGCTCAGACAGGTGCCTACGAGCAGTACTTC. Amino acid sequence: CASSRQAQTGAYEQYF.

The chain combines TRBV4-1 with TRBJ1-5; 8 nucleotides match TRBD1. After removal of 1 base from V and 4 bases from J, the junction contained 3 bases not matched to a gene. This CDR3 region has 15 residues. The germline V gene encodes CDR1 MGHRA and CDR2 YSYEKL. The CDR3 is CASSQGQGINQPQHF. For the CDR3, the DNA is TGCGCCAGCAGCCAAGGACAGGGGATTAATCAGCCCCAGCATTTT.

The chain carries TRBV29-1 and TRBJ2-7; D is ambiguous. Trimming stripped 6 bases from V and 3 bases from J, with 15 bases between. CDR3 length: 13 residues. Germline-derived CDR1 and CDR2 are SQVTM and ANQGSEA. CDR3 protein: CSVRLRANYEQYF. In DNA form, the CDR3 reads TGCAGCGTACGTTTACGGGCTAACTACGAGCAGTACTTC.

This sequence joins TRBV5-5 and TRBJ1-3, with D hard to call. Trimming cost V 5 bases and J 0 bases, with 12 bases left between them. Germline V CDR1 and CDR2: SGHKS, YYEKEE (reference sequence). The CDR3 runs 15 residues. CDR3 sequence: CASRPAGLSGNTIYF. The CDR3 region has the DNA TGTGCCAGCAGACCTGCAGGCCTCTCTGGAAACACCATATATTTT.

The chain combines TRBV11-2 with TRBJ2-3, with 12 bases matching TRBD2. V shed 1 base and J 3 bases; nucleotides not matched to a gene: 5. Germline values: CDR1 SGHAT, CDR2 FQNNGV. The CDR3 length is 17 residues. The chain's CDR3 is CASSLGLAGVVTDTQYF. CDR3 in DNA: TGTGCCAGCAGCTTAGGACTAGCGGGGGTGGTTACAGATACGCAGTATTTT.

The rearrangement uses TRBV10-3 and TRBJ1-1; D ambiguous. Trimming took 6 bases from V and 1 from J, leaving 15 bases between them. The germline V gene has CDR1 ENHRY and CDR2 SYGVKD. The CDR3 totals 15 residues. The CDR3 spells CAIRDDLWGNTEAFF. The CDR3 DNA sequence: TGTGCCATCAGGGACGACTTGTGGGGGAACACTGAAGCTTTCTTT.

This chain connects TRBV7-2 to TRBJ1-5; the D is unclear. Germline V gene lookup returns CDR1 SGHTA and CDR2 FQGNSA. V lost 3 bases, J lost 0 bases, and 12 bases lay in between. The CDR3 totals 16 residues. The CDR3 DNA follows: TGTGCCAGCAGCTTGCAAAGTGGGTATAGCAATCAGCCCCAGCATTTT. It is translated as CASSLQSGYSNQPQHF. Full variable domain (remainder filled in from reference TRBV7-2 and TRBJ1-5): GAGVSQSPSNKVTEKGKDVELRCDPISGHTALYWYRQSLGQGLEFLIYFQGNSAPDKSGLPSDRFSAERTGGSVSTLTIQRTQQEDSAVYLCASSLQSGYSNQPQHFGDGTRLSIL.

The CDR3: CASSRSQGPPLHF. DNA for the CDR3: TGTGCCAGCAGCCGATCACAGGGCCCACCCCTCCACTTT. The chain is built from TRBV27 and TRBJ1-6; perhaps TRBD1 as D (6 bases). This CDR3 contains 13 residues. The V gene's germline CDR1 is MNHEY and CDR2 SMNVEV (reference sequence). Deletions cut 6 bases from V and 11 bases from J, with 14 bases between.

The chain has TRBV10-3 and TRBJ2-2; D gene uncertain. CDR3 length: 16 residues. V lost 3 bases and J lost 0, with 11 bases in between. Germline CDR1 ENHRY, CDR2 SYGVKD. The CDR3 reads CAISDREYTNTGELFF. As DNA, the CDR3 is TGTGCCATCAGTGACCGAGAGTACACGAACACCGGGGAGCTGTTTTTT.

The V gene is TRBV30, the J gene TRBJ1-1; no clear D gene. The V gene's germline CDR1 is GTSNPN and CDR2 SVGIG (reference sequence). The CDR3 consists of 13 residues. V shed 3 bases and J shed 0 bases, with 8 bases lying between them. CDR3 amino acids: CAWRGKLNTEAFF. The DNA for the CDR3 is TGTGCCTGGAGGGGCAAGTTGAACACTGAAGCTTTCTTT.

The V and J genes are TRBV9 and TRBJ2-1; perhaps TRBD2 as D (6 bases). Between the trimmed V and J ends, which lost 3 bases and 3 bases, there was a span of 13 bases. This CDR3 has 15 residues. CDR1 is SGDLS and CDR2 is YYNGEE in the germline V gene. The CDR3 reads CASSDPGGVYNEQFF. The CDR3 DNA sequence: TGTGCCAGCAGCGACCCGGGCGGGGTCTACAATGAGCAGTTCTTC.

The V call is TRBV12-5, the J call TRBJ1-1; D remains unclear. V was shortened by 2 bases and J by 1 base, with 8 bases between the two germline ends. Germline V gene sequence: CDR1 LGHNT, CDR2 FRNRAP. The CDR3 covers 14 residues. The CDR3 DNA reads TGTGCTAGTGGTTTGACTCGTTCGAACACTGAAGCTTTCTTT. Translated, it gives CASGLTRSNTEAFF.

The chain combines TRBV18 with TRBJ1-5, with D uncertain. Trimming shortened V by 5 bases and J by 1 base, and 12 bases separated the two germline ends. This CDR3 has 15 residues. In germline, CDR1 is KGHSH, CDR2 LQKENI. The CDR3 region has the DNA TGTGCCAGCTCATGGTCGGAAGCCAGCAATCAGCCCCAGCATTTT. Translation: CASSWSEASNQPQHF.

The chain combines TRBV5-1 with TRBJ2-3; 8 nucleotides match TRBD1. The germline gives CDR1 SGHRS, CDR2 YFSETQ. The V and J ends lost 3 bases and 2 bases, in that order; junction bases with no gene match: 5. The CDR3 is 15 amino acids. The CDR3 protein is CASSSGQGLTDTQYF. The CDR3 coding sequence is TGCGCCAGCAGCTCCGGACAGGGCCTCACAGATACGCAGTATTTT.

CDR3 bases: TGTGCCAGCACCAAAGGGGGGGCTCAAGAGACCCAGTACTTC. It codes for CASTKGGAQETQYF. This sequence joins TRBV7-2 and TRBJ2-5, with D maybe TRBD2 (7 bases). This CDR3 spans 14 amino acids. Germline CDR1 SGHTA, CDR2 FQGNSA. Trimming took 7 bases from V and 2 from J, leaving 14 bases between them.